This TCR beta chain was documented in a study of T cell responses to AZD1222 COVID-19 vaccine. Study-wide points: Of spike-specific TCRs, nearly half reportedly target regions left unmutated in variants. Females outnumbered males among donors, who were mostly white British; clonal diversity was possibly underestimated. AZD1222 recipients seropositive at baseline numbered only five to seven.

The CDR3 consists of 16 residues. Germline lookup yields CDR1 SEHNR and CDR2 FQNEAQ (reference sequence). Losses at the gene ends were 6 bases for V and 5 bases for J; bases not matched to a gene: 8. Sequencing used immunoSEQ multiplex PCR; TCRdb keeps in-frame clones, though not all of them. The sample contains some 250,000 clones, approximately 94% of which appear only once. With respect to this clone: What it recognizes is unknown.

The material was peripheral blood, obtained 28 days after the second AZD1222 dose. The clonotype originates from an adult who received the AZD1222 COVID-19 vaccine. This chain joins TRBV7-9 and TRBJ2-5; TRBD2 matches at 14 bases. The CDR3 loop reads CASRPTSGRAWETQYF. DNA for the CDR3: TGTGCCAGCAGGCCGACTAGCGGGAGGGCCTGGGAGACCCAGTACTTC.